The clone carrying this T cell receptor (beta chain) was recorded at least ten times. Germline CDR1 MGHDK, CDR2 SYGVNS. The CDR3 is 11 amino acids. V dropped 5 bases and J dropped 10 bases, with 9 bases sitting between them. Unique molecular identifiers were incorporated during preparation of the TCRbeta library. TCRdb re-called the PCR reads through MiXCR, storing one row per CDR3 protein. The table shows hundreds of thousands of distinct CDR3 sequences, with roughly 15% occurring only once. This record comes from a study of T-cell reconstitution after alpha-beta-depleted transplantation in children.

This material consisted of PBMCs from the stem cell graft donor, taken from the stem cell graft. The TCR was taken from a human donor who donated a stem cell graft to a child with acute myeloid leukemia. The rearrangement links TRBV25-1 to TRBJ2-1; no firm D call. CDR3 DNA sequence: TGTGCCAGCAGTATCGGCGTGGAGCAGTTCTTC. Translation: CASSIGVEQFF.